A selection of T cell receptor beta chains follows, all from one sample in a study of cytomegalovirus exposure and HLA in healthy donors. TCRdb's copy holds only in-frame clones and misses some; the assay was immunoSEQ multiplex PCR. The table records around 130,000 clones, about 74% of them present only once. The sample comprised PBMCs. The receptors stem from a woman aged 55-70 years in good health and CMV-seronegative. The CDR3 runs from the conserved cysteine through the conserved F or W. The D gene is left open where the match is weak. A clone size is listed for some rows: how often the clone was seen (once, few, many), or a class if it is expanded.

clone_size d_call cdr3_length j_call v_call cdr3_nt cdr3_aa
. . 16 TRBJ2-7 TRBV27 TGTGCCAGCAGTTTAAAGGGGCCCCAGGTCGGCTACGAGCAGTACTTC CASSLKGPQVGYEQYF
. TRBD2 13 TRBJ2-5 TRBV9 TGTGCCAGCAGCGTGCGGGGGGTTAAGACCCAGTACTTC CASSVRGVKTQYF
few . 14 TRBJ1-1 TRBV19 TGTGCCAGTAGTATATGGGGGGGCGACACTGAAGCTTTCTTT CASSIWGGDTEAFF
. . 15 TRBJ1-2 TRBV5-1 TGCGCCAGCAGCTTGGAGAATTCAGGGGACTATGGCTACACCTTC CASSLENSGDYGYTF
. TRBD1 15 TRBJ1-4 TRBV7-6 TGTGCCAGCAGCTTCCGGACAGGAACAAATGAAAAACTGTTTTTT CASSFRTGTNEKLFF
. TRBD2 16 TRBJ2-5 TRBV5-5 TGTGCCAGCAGCGCCGTTACGAGTCTAGCGGAAGAGACCCAGTACTTC CASSAVTSLAEETQYF
. . 17 TRBJ2-5 TRBV19 TGTGCCAGTAGTATCCGGTTCACGGGGAACGGCAGAGAGACCCAGTACTTC CASSIRFTGNGRETQYF
once TRBD1 14 TRBJ2-7 TRBV29-1 TGCAGCGCCACAAGACAGGGGGCAGCCTACGAGCAGTACTTC CSATRQGAAYEQYF
. TRBD2 15 TRBJ2-2 TRBV28 TGTGCCAGCAGTTGGACTAGCGGTGCGACCGGGGAGCTGTTTTTT CASSWTSGATGELFF
. . 14 TRBJ1-2 TRBV28 TGTGCCAGCAGTGTATTCAGGGGCGGTGATGACTACACCTTC CASSVFRGGDDYTF
. . 13 TRBJ2-1 TRBV7-9 TGTGCCAGCAGTACCCGGGAGTCATCAGCCCAGTTCTTC CASSTRESSAQFF
. . 13 TRBJ1-2 TRBV19 TGTGCCAGTAGTACTGGGGGCGCGAGGGGCTACACCTTC CASSTGGARGYTF
. TRBD2 16 TRBJ2-7 TRBV9 TGTGCCAGCAGCGTAGCGGGGACTAGCGGGACGGGCGAGCAGTACTTC CASSVAGTSGTGEQYF
. . 13 TRBJ1-4 TRBV2 TGTGCCAGCAGTGACCCAGGGTTGGAAAAACTGTTTTTT CASSDPGLEKLFF
few . 15 TRBJ2-5 TRBV6-6 TGTGCCAGCAGTTATACTCGGGATGGAGGCGAGACCCAGTACTTC CASSYTRDGGETQYF
. . 14 TRBJ2-1 TRBV6-1 TGTGCCAGCAAGTTGGACTTATCCTACAATGAGCAGTTCTTC CASKLDLSYNEQFF
. TRBD2 13 TRBJ2-7 TRBV28 TGTGCCAGCAGTTTGAGCGGGAGGGCCGAGCAGTACTTC CASSLSGRAEQYF
. TRBD1 13 TRBJ2-7 TRBV28 TGTGCCAGCCACCCGGGACAGGCATACGAGCAGTACTTC CASHPGQAYEQYF
. TRBD2 18 TRBJ2-1 TRBV5-1 TGCGCCAGCAGCTTGAGACTAGCGGGAGGGACGTCGGGGAATGAGCAGTTCTTC CASSLRLAGGTSGNEQFF
once . 16 TRBJ2-1 TRBV6-7 TGTGCCAGCACCCAGAGCAGGAGGGGCTCCTACAATGAGCAGTTCTTC CASTQSRRGSYNEQFF
. TRBD1 14 TRBJ1-2 TRBV30 TGTGCCTGTCCTCGAGGGGGCAATAACTATGGCTACACCTTC CACPRGGNNYGYTF
. TRBD2 17 TRBJ2-7 TRBV5-1 TGCGCCAGCAGCTTGGCGGCTAGCGGGGGAGCCCCCTACGAGCAGTACTTC CASSLAASGGAPYEQYF
. TRBD1 13 TRBJ2-1 TRBV5-1 TGCGCCAGCACCACGGACAGGCCTAATGAGCAGTTCTTC CASTTDRPNEQFF
. . 15 TRBJ1-6 TRBV27 TGTGTCAGCCGCCTACAGGGCTCCTATAATTCACCCCTCCACTTT CVSRLQGSYNSPLHF
few . 16 TRBJ2-5 TRBV18 TGTGCCAGCTCATCTCCCGGCGGGGGCATGCGAGAGACCCAGTACTTC CASSSPGGGMRETQYF
. . 15 TRBJ2-5 TRBV28 TGTGCCAGCATCCGAGCGGTAGCGGCCAAAGAGACCCAGTACTTC CASIRAVAAKETQYF
once TRBD1 12 TRBJ2-7 TRBV29-1 TGCAGCGTAGCGACAGGGATCAGCGAGCAGTACTTC CSVATGISEQYF
. TRBD2 18 TRBJ2-7 TRBV7-2 TGTGCCAGCAGCCTCAGTCTACTCTCTTTCGGGAGGACCTACGAGCAGTACTTC CASSLSLLSFGRTYEQYF
. TRBD1 15 TRBJ1-2 TRBV29-1 TGCAGCGTTGAGGGACAGGGGGCATTTGGTTATGGCTACACCTTC CSVEGQGAFGYGYTF
. . 14 TRBJ1-4 TRBV27 TGTGCCAGCAGTTTGGCAGGGGCGGGTGAAAAACTGTTTTTT CASSLAGAGEKLFF
. TRBD1 13 TRBJ1-2 TRBV14 TGTGCCAGCAGCCAAGACCAGGGGGGCGGCTACACCTTC CASSQDQGGGYTF
. . 14 TRBJ2-7 TRBV7-6 TGTGCCAGCAGCGTCTCGGAGGGCCTCTACGAGCAGTACTTC CASSVSEGLYEQYF
. . 15 TRBJ2-7 TRBV7-9 TGTTCCAGCAGCCTCCTGGGAGGGACATCGACCGAGCAGTACTTC CSSSLLGGTSTEQYF
. . 15 TRBJ1-4 TRBV14 TGTGCCAGCAGCCCCCAGGGAGGGGCAGGTGAAAAACTGTTTTTT CASSPQGGAGEKLFF
. . 15 TRBJ1-2 TRBV7-5 TGTGCCAGAAGCTTAGTGGAGGGGCCTAACTATGGCTACACCTTC CARSLVEGPNYGYTF
. . 12 TRBJ2-3 TRBV18 TGTGCCAGCTCCCTAAGGGGGGATACGCAGTATTTT CASSLRGDTQYF
. TRBD2 16 TRBJ2-5 TRBV28 TGTGCCAGCAGTTTATACGAGACTAGCGGGGGGGAGACCCAGTACTTC CASSLYETSGGETQYF
. . 11 TRBJ2-7 TRBV20-1 TGCAGTGCTAGGGCCCGCTACGAGCAGTACTTC CSARARYEQYF
few . 13 TRBJ1-1 TRBV2 TGTGCCAGCTTAAGACAATCAATGCCTGAAGCTTTCTTT CASLRQSMPEAFF
. . 18 TRBJ2-1 TRBV28 TGTGCCAGCAAGGTCAGGAGGTTAGCCCCCGGAGGGGTCAATGAGCAGTTCTTC CASKVRRLAPGGVNEQFF
. . 14 TRBJ1-2 TRBV5-4 TGTGCCAGCAGCGAGGACGGGGGGTCCTATGGCTACACCTTC CASSEDGGSYGYTF
. . 17 TRBJ2-2 TRBV5-1 TGCGCCAGCAGCTTGGCCTCTCTCAGAGGGAACACCGGGGAGCTGTTTTTT CASSLASLRGNTGELFF
. . 14 TRBJ2-1 TRBV4-1 TGCGCCAGCAGCCAGAGGGATCCCTTCAATGAGCAGTTCTTC CASSQRDPFNEQFF
once TRBD2 16 TRBJ2-3 TRBV7-9 TGTGCCAGCAGCACAATAGCGGGAGGGATCACAGATACGCAGTATTTT CASSTIAGGITDTQYF
. TRBD1 14 TRBJ1-1 TRBV2 TGTGCCAGCAGGAGGACAGGGCCGGGCACTGAAGCTTTCTTT CASRRTGPGTEAFF